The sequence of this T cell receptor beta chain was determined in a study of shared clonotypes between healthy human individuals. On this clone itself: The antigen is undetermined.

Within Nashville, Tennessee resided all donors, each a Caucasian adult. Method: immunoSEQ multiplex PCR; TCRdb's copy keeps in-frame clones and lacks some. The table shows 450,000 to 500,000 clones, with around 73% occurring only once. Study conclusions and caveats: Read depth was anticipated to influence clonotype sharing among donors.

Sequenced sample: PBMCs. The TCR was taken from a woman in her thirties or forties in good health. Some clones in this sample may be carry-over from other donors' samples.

The CDR3 nucleotides read TGTGCCAGCAGTGCCACAGGGAGTTATGGCTACACCTTC. Its protein is CASSATGSYGYTF. The chain joins TRBV6-5 to TRBJ1-2, with TRBD1 as a possible D gene (6 bases). Trimming removed 5 bases from V and 5 bases from J, with 12 bases in between. Germline assignment: CDR1 MNHEY and CDR2 SVGAGI. The CDR3 is 13 amino acids.